This paragraph reports one T cell receptor beta chain. The target antigen is unknown. The data belong to a study of breast tumors, draining lymph nodes, adjacent tissues. Study findings and constraints: Compared with lymph nodes, tumors were less diverse; compared with nontumor tissue, more. Most tumor T cells seemingly derive from lymph node, then expand in tumor. Luminal-like breast cancer showed significantly greater tumor-nontumor repertoire similarity than basal-like breast cancer did. Data only fit, rather than demonstrated, lymph node origin of most tumor T cells.

TCRdb re-derived calls from the multiplex PCR reads in MiXCR, one entry per CDR3 protein. Altogether about 15,000 distinct CDR3 sequences are present, around 50% being singletons, with the ten largest covering roughly 15%. The CDR3 sequence is 14 residues long. Trimming took off 7 bases at V and 4 bases at J, with 17 bases between the two ends. CDR1 and CDR2 from the germline V gene are SQVTM and ANQGSEA. Sequenced material: tumor-adjacent breast tissue. The chain links TRBV29-1 to TRBJ1-3, with D possibly matching TRBD1 (5 bases). The sequence was collected from a female donor with breast cancer. Some clones in this sample may be carry-over from other donors' samples. The CDR3 spells CSAHGGINGNTIYF. In DNA form, the CDR3 reads TGCAGCGCCCACGGGGGGATAAACGGAAACACCATATATTTT.